The clone carrying this TCR beta chain was counted only a few times. No antigen is known for it. CDR1 MGHRA and CDR2 YSYEKL come from the germline V gene. This CDR3 is 17 amino acids long. V shed 0 bases, J shed 5 bases, and the junction held 10 bases outside the gene matches. The data stem from a study of T cell repertoires in cytomegalovirus infection. At the level of the study: The authors used CMV epitopes that were HLA-C-restricted (recently identified) and HLA-B-restricted (well studied). Indications of both CMV infection and matching HLA type were provided by public TCR beta signatures.

Study-level points and caveats: Dominant in the ex vivo response were TCR beta clonotypes restricted by HLA-C and specific for CMV. Public TCR beta family frequency separated CMV-and-HLA carriers, including in an independent cohort.

MiXCR was run by TCRdb on the reads, yielding one entry per CDR3 protein. The table has about 700,000 distinct CDR3 sequences, 30% to 40% seen once. The rearrangement links TRBV4-1 to TRBJ2-1; 7 positions match TRBD2. This specimen was cultured PBMCs, taken from culture after CMV antigen stimulation. This TCR derives from a human donor in good health (CMV status not recorded). Some clones in this sample may be carry-over from other donors' samples. Written as DNA, the CDR3 is TGCGCCAGCAGCCAAGAAGGTCGCGGGGGAGCCCACAATGAGCAGTTCTTC. Its translation is CASSQEGRGGAHNEQFF.